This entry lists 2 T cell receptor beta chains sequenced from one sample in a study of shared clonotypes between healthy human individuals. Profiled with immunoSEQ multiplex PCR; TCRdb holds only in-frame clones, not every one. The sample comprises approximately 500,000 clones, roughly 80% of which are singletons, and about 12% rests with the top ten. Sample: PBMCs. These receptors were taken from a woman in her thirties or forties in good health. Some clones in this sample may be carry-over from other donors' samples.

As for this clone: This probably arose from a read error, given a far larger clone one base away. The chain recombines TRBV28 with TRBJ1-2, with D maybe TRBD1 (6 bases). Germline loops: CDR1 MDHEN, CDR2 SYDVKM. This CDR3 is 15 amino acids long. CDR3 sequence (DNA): TGTGCCAGCAGCCCCCCGGGGGGGGCTAACTATAGCTACACCTTC. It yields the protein CASSPPGGANYSYTF.

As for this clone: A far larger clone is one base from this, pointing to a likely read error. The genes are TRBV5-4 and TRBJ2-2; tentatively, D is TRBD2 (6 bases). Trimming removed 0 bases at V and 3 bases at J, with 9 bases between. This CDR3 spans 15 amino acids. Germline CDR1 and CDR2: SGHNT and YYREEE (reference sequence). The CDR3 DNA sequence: TGTGCCAGCAGCTTGGGGGGGACTCACACCGGGGAGCTGTTTTTT. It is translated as CASSLGGTHTGELFF.